Each of the 24 T cell receptor beta chains below was sequenced from the same sample in a study of resident and recirculating memory T cells in vitiligo. The assay was immunoSEQ multiplex PCR, and TCRdb's table has in-frame clones only and misses some. The data show tens of thousands of clones, more than 85% seen once. Sequenced material: blood. All receptors come from a male donor with vitiligo.

A single count supports this clone. V usage is TRBV19 and J usage is TRBJ1-1, with D perhaps TRBD1 (5 bases). Germline V gene sequence: CDR1 LNHDA, CDR2 SQIVND (reference sequence). V shed 5 bases and J shed 0 bases, with 10 bases lying between them. The CDR3 is 14 amino acids. CDR3 DNA sequence: TGTGCCAGTAGTGACAGCGCCATGAACACTGAAGCTTTCTTT. It translates to CASSDSAMNTEAFF.

The genes are TRBV5-1 and TRBJ1-1; the match to TRBD1 covers 7 bases. The CDR3 is 14 residues long. V lost 4 bases, J lost 11 bases, and 14 bases stayed unmatched. Germline V gives CDR1 SGHRS, CDR2 YFSETQ. The CDR3 sequence is CASSTFDRDREAFF. The CDR3 region has the DNA TGCGCCAGCAGCACCTTCGACAGGGACCGGGAGGCTTTCTTT.

The chain combines TRBV6-5 with TRBJ1-3; D possibly corresponds to TRBD1 (5 bases). The CDR3 is made up of 15 amino acids. The V gene lost 11 bases and the J gene lost 2 bases, with 19 bases spanning the gap. The germline V gene encodes CDR1 MNHEY and CDR2 SVGAGI. CDR3 residues: CAVRGITPAGNTIYF. The CDR3 coding sequence is TGTGCCGTAAGGGGCATAACGCCGGCTGGAAACACCATATATTTT.

The chain employs TRBV6-1 and TRBJ2-3; TRBD1 might be the D (5 bases). This CDR3 region has 14 residues. CDR1 and CDR2 (germline): MNHNS, SASEGT. Trimming removed 4 bases at V and 3 bases at J, with 11 bases between. The DNA for the CDR3 is TGTGCCAGCAGTGCTGTAGCAGGGACAGATACGCAGTATTTT. Its translation: CASSAVAGTDTQYF.

This sequence joins TRBV6-1 and TRBJ1-1, with TRBD1 as a possible D gene (6 bases). The V and J ends lost 5 bases and 3 bases respectively, with 10 bases between them. Per germline, CDR1 MNHNS and CDR2 SASEGT. The CDR3 is 13 residues long. The CDR3 protein is CASSLTGDTEAFF. CDR3 sequence (DNA): TGTGCCAGCAGTTTGACAGGCGACACTGAAGCTTTCTTT.

V usage is TRBV2 and J usage is TRBJ2-7, with TRBD1 matching over 7 bases. Germline V gene sequence: CDR1 SNHLY, CDR2 FYNNEI. V was pared by 6 bases and J by 2 bases, with 10 bases of the junction left unmatched. The CDR3 extends over 15 amino acids. The CDR3 reads CASRGLTGNAYEQYF. The CDR3 nucleotides read TGTGCCAGCAGGGGTTTGACAGGGAACGCCTACGAGCAGTACTTC.

The chain carries TRBV28 and TRBJ1-3; 7 nucleotides agree with TRBD1. Germline assignment: CDR1 MDHEN and CDR2 SYDVKM. The CDR3 has 14 amino acids. The V segment lost 7 bases and the J segment 2 bases; nucleotides outside the gene matches: 5. CDR3 protein: CASTTGATGNTIYF. DNA of the CDR3: TGTGCCAGCACCACAGGGGCAACTGGAAACACCATATATTTT.

The rearrangement links TRBV19 to TRBJ1-5; 7 nucleotides match TRBD1. This CDR3 is built from 14 residues. J gave up 3 bases and V 4 bases, and 3 bases lay outside the gene matches. Per germline, CDR1 LNHDA and CDR2 SQIVND (reference sequence). The CDR3, as DNA: TGTGCCAGTAGTAAGGGGGCAAACAATCAGCCCCAGCATTTT. Translation gives CASSKGANNQPQHF.

A few counts support this clone. The chain joins TRBV30 to TRBJ1-2; 8 bases line up with TRBD1. The CDR3 covers 12 residues. Per the germline V gene, CDR1 is GTSNPN and CDR2 is SVGIG (reference sequence). Losses at the gene ends were 6 bases for V and 4 bases for J; bases not matched to a gene: 4. Here the CDR3 reads CACPDRGYGYTF. CDR3 bases: TGTGCCTGCCCAGACAGGGGCTATGGCTACACCTTC.

V and J are TRBV6-4 and TRBJ2-2; TRBD2 matches 8 bases. The CDR3 contains 15 residues. The ends lost 6 bases at V and 7 bases at J; junction bases unmatched: 10. Germline CDR1 MRHNA, CDR2 SNTAGT. CDR3 coding DNA: TGTGCCAGCAGCGAGAATAGCGGGGCTGACGGGGAGCTGTTTTTT. Translating it yields CASSENSGADGELFF.

The chain joins TRBV15 to TRBJ1-6; 9 bases are shared with TRBD1. Trimming removed 1 base from V and 9 bases from J; junction bases left unmatched: 4. Per the germline V gene, CDR1 is LNHNV and CDR2 is YYDKDF (reference sequence). The length of the CDR3 is 15 residues. CDR3 DNA: TGTGCCACCAGCAGAGTCGGGACAGGGATTTCACCCCTCCACTTT. Its translation: CATSRVGTGISPLHF.

The chain uses TRBV7-2 and TRBJ2-5, with D tentatively TRBD1 (5 bases). The CDR3 has 16 residues. Per the germline V gene, CDR1 is SGHTA and CDR2 is FQGNSA. Trimming took 4 bases from V and 0 from J, leaving 15 bases between them. CDR3 protein: CASSSRTAGYQETQYF. The CDR3 DNA sequence: TGTGCCAGCAGCTCAAGAACCGCAGGGTACCAAGAGACCCAGTACTTC.

The chain couples TRBV7-3 to TRBJ2-1, with TRBD2 identical over 7 bases. The length of the CDR3 is 17 residues. Germline V CDR1 and CDR2: SGHTA, FQGTGA. With V trimmed by 1 base and J by 0 bases, 6 bases remained unmatched. The DNA of the CDR3 is TGTGCCAGCAGCTTAATGGGGGGGAGGGGCTCCTACAATGAGCAGTTCTTC. It codes for CASSLMGGRGSYNEQFF.

This chain links TRBV6-4 with TRBJ2-1; a weak D match, TRBD2 (5 bases). The CDR3 loop spans 16 amino acids. Trimming left V 3 bases short and J 4 bases short, with 16 bases between. Germline CDR1 and CDR2: MRHNA and SNTAGT. CDR3 in amino acids: CASSERVAVGYNEQFF. The CDR3 nucleotides read TGTGCCAGCAGTGAGAGGGTGGCCGTGGGTTACAATGAGCAGTTCTTC.

The V gene is TRBV7-9, the J gene TRBJ2-1, with TRBD1 as a possible D gene (6 bases). The V gene lost 4 bases and the J gene lost 8 bases, with 15 bases spanning the gap. Germline-derived CDR1 and CDR2 are SEHNR and FQNEAQ (reference sequence). The CDR3 is 14 amino acids. This chain's CDR3 is CASSSPQGSYEQFF. In DNA form, the CDR3 reads TGTGCCAGCAGCTCCCCTCAGGGGAGCTATGAGCAGTTCTTC.

V is TRBV5-5 and J is TRBJ1-1, with 7 bases identical to TRBD1. The CDR3 sequence is 20 residues long. Germline-derived CDR1 and CDR2 are SGHKS and YYEKEE (reference sequence). Trimming took 5 bases from V and 0 from J; bases not matched to a gene: 22. CDR3 nucleotides: TGTGCCAGCAGTCATGTCCGGGACAGATCCCACACAACCATGAACACTGAAGCTTTCTTT. Protein product: CASSHVRDRSHTTMNTEAFF. Drawing the rest from reference TRBV5-5 and TRBJ1-1, the complete variable domain is DAGVTQSPTHLIKTRGQQVTLRCSPISGHKSVSWYQQVLGQGPQFIFQYYEKEERGRGNFPDRFSARQFPNYSSELNVNALLLGDSALYLCASSHVRDRSHTTMNTEAFFGQGTRLTVV.

This chain links TRBV13 with TRBJ1-5, with a possible D match to TRBD1 (5 bases). Trimming shortened V by 0 bases and J by 2 bases, and 14 bases separated the two germline ends. The germline V gene has CDR1 PRHDT and CDR2 FYEKMQ (reference sequence). CDR3 length: 17 residues. The CDR3 DNA sequence: TGTGCCAGCAGCTTAGGCAGGGATAGTCTCGGCAATCAGCCCCAGCATTTT. This sequence encodes CASSLGRDSLGNQPQHF. Together with reference TRBV13 and TRBJ1-5, the CDR3 gives the full variable domain: AAGVIQSPRHLIKEKRETATLKCYPIPRHDTVYWYQQGPGQDPQFLISFYEKMQSDKGSIPDRFSAQQFSDYHSELNMSSLELGDSALYFCASSLGRDSLGNQPQHFGDGTRLSIL.

The chain is built from TRBV6-7 and TRBJ1-3; D gene ambiguous. TRBV6-7 counts as an open reading frame of uncertain function. V was cut by 8 bases and J by 3 bases, with 20 bases left in between. CDR3 size: 16 residues. CDR3 loop: CASPQPTCSGGNTIYF. In DNA, the CDR3 is TGTGCCAGCCCCCAGCCTACCTGTTCGGGTGGAAACACCATATATTTT.

The chain recombines TRBV27 with TRBJ1-5, with TRBD1 matching over 9 bases. This CDR3 region has 14 residues. The V gene's germline CDR1 is MNHEY and CDR2 SMNVEV (reference sequence). J was trimmed by 4 bases and V by 5 bases; bases with no gene match: 3. The CDR3 region has the DNA TGTGCCAGCAGTCCCGGGACAGGGAATCAGCCCCAGCATTTT. This codes for CASSPGTGNQPQHF.

V gene TRBV9 combines with J gene TRBJ1-2, with 10 bases aligning to TRBD1. CDR1 and CDR2 (germline): SGDLS, YYNGEE. The CDR3 is 15 residues long. J lost 8 bases, V lost 4 bases, and 11 bases had no gene match. The CDR3: CASSPPGTGDGGYTF. The DNA of the CDR3 is TGTGCCAGCAGCCCCCCTGGGACAGGGGACGGAGGCTACACCTTC.

The rearrangement uses TRBV11-1 and TRBJ2-1; D is perhaps TRBD2 (7 bases). Germline CDR1 and CDR2: SGHAT and FQDESV (reference sequence). This CDR3 is 16 amino acids long. The germline V and J ends were trimmed by 0 bases and 4 bases, with 13 bases remaining between them. The CDR3 protein is CASSLAGAGAYNEQFF. The DNA for the CDR3 is TGTGCCAGCAGCTTAGCAGGGGCGGGGGCTTACAATGAGCAGTTCTTC. The whole variable domain, remainder taken from reference TRBV11-1 and TRBJ2-1, is EAEVAQSPRYKITEKSQAVAFWCDPISGHATLYWYRQILGQGPELLVQFQDESVVDDSQLPKDRFSAERLKGVDSTLKIQPAELGDSAMYLCASSLAGAGAYNEQFFGPGTRLTVL.

The rearrangement links TRBV9 to TRBJ2-1; D gene unclear. The V end was cut by 0 bases, the J end by 3 bases, with 7 bases between. CDR3 size: 14 residues. Germline V lookup: CDR1 SGDLS, CDR2 YYNGEE. CDR3 sequence (DNA): TGTGCCAGCAGCGTAGACAGTAACTACAATGAGCAGTTCTTC. Translated: CASSVDSNYNEQFF.

This chain joins TRBV4-1 and TRBJ2-1, with 14 nucleotides matching TRBD2. The germline gives CDR1 MGHRA, CDR2 YSYEKL. Germline trimming cut 1 base from V and 6 bases from J; bases unmatched to any gene: 5. The CDR3 runs to 17 residues. The CDR3 loop is CASSQGLAGGTRNEQFF. CDR3 nucleotide sequence: TGCGCCAGCAGCCAAGGACTAGCGGGGGGGACTCGCAATGAGCAGTTCTTC.

The CDR3 here is CAWSITAFYGYTF. CDR3 sequence (DNA): TGTGCCTGGAGTATTACAGCCTTCTATGGCTACACCTTC. This chain joins TRBV30 and TRBJ1-2; no firm D call. V lost 2 bases and J 4 bases, leaving 11 bases between the germline ends. The CDR3 is 13 amino acids. Germline CDR1 GTSNPN, CDR2 SVGIG (reference sequence).